This TCR beta chain emerged from a study of blood T cells in healthy people across ages. Findings and caveats of the study: Calculation of diversity from one million T cells yielded estimates considered to be underestimates.

Only a few counts were recorded for this clonotype. Its antigen is unidentified. Then a second PCR, running roughly 7 to 11 cycles, was carried out with a sample-barcoded 5' primer and a J-beta primer mix. Researchers report that a template-switch adaptor with 12 random nucleotides tagged each cDNA molecule. TCRdb redid the calling of the 5' RACE reads with MiXCR, one entry per CDR3 protein. This sample yields 800,000 or so distinct CDR3 sequences, of which more than 35% are seen a single time; roughly 18% belongs to the top ten. Trimming removed 2 bases from V and 5 bases from J, with 13 bases in between. Germline assignment: CDR1 SEHNR and CDR2 FQNEAQ (reference sequence). This CDR3 contains 15 residues.

The sequence was obtained from a man older than 75 in good health. The chain has TRBV7-9 and TRBJ2-1; D is perhaps TRBD1 (5 bases). The sample taken for sequencing was blood. The CDR3 sequence is CASSLSRDYDNEQFF. The DNA for the CDR3 is TGTGCCAGCAGCTTAAGCAGGGATTATGACAATGAGCAGTTCTTC.